Detailed here is one T cell receptor (beta chain). The assay was immunoSEQ multiplex PCR, and TCRdb's table has in-frame clones only and misses some. The sample lists around 1,100,000 clones, about 80% occurring once. The data originate from a study of shared clonotypes between healthy human individuals. This CDR3 region has 13 residues. Trimming pared 1 base from V and 5 bases from J, leaving 6 bases between. CDR1 is SGHVS and CDR2 is FQNEAQ in the germline V gene. Specimen: memory CD4+ T cells from PBMCs. The subset: CD45RA-negative fraction. The receptor comes from a man aged 18 to 30 in good health. Some clones in this sample may be carry-over from other donors' samples. V usage is TRBV7-8 and J usage is TRBJ2-1, with D uncertain. Written as DNA, the CDR3 is TGTGCCAGCAGCTTAGACAGTAACAATGAGCAGTTCTTC. Translation gives CASSLDSNNEQFF.